Reported below is one TCR beta chain. The antigen remains unidentified. The assay used was immunoSEQ (version v3.0), run at survey level. Sequenced by immunoSEQ multiplex PCR; TCRdb stores in-frame clones only, minus some. Of about 39,000 clones in the sample, 80% to 90% were seen once. CDR3 length equals 18 residues. The V gene lost 9 bases and the J gene lost 0 bases, with 24 bases spanning the gap. Germline-derived CDR1 and CDR2 are LNHDA and SQIVND (reference sequence). This specimen belongs to a study of long-term antiretroviral therapy in people with HIV. Every one of the donors gave at least one pre-ART PBMC sample and at least two post-ART PBMC samples. The content of samples before DNA extraction was about 0.9-11 million cryopreserved PBMC. Study findings and constraints: The study found narrower CDR3 length ranges in HIV repertoires than in controls. With ART, diversity went up but was still lower than in transplant donor controls.

Sequenced here: unsorted PBMCs, sampled 1.2 years after starting antiretroviral therapy. This TCR was sampled from a woman aged 50 to 60 with HIV. This chain uses TRBV19 with TRBJ1-5; a possible D gene is TRBD1 (5 bases). CDR3 region: CASSRRDSLGASNQPQHF. DNA of the CDR3: TGTGCCAGCTCTCGCCGGGACTCACTAGGGGCTAGCAATCAGCCCCAGCATTTT.